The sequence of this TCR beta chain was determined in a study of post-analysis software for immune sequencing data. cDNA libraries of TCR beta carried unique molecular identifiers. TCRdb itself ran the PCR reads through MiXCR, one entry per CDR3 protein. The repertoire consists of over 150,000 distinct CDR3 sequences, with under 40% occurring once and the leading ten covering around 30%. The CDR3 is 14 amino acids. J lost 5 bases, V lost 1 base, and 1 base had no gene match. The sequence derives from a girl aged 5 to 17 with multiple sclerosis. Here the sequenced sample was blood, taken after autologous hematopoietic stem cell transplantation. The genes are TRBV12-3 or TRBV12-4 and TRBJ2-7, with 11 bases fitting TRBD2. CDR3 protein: CASSLELAGDEQYF. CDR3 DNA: TGTGCCAGCAGTTTAGAACTAGCGGGAGACGAGCAGTACTTC.